This note documents a single T cell receptor beta chain sequence. J was trimmed by 2 bases and V by 4 bases; bases with no gene match: 9. The CDR3 contains 16 residues. Germline-derived CDR1 and CDR2 are MNHEY and SMNVEV (reference sequence). The table came from immunoSEQ multiplex PCR; TCRdb's copy has only in-frame clones and leaves some out. The sample carries 90,000 to 100,000 clones, around 90% recorded once. These data belong to a study of T cell changes during pregnancy in multiple sclerosis. The receptor was isolated from a female donor with multiple sclerosis, enrolled in a pregnancy study. This rearrangement joins TRBV27 to TRBJ2-7; TRBD1 matches 9 bases. Sequencing used peripheral blood, obtained in the first trimester of pregnancy. The CDR3 sequence: CASSSLSGQGPYEQYF. The CDR3 nucleotides read TGTGCCAGCAGTTCACTGTCCGGACAGGGGCCCTACGAGCAGTACTTC.